This T cell receptor (beta chain) was captured in a study of cytomegalovirus exposure and HLA in healthy donors. In this sample, this clone turned up once. The CDR3 is 15 residues long. With 0 bases removed from V and 4 bases from J, the gap between germline ends came to 12 bases. Germline V gene sequence: CDR1 LGHNT, CDR2 FRNRAP. Sequenced by immunoSEQ multiplex PCR; TCRdb stores in-frame clones only, minus some. The sample has some 310,000 clones, approximately 86% seen once; the top ten hold around 1%. The chain couples TRBV12-5 to TRBJ1-2; D gene uncertain. Input material: PBMCs. The TCR comes from a man younger than 45 in good health and CMV-seronegative. The CDR3 DNA reads as TGTGCTAGTGGTTTGGTACCGGGAGTCGGCTATGGCTACACCTTC. This gives the protein CASGLVPGVGYGYTF.